This passage covers 16 T cell receptor beta chains from one sample sequenced in a study of T cell responses to AZD1222 COVID-19 vaccine. Sequenced by immunoSEQ multiplex PCR; TCRdb stores in-frame clones only, minus some. The sample carries about 97,000 clones, 70% to 90% recorded once. This sample comprised peripheral blood, obtained on day 0 of AZD1222 vaccination. The source of these receptors is an adult in good health.

The rearrangement joins TRBV18 to TRBJ2-5; D is ambiguous. The CDR3 is made up of 14 amino acids. Trimming pared 0 bases from V and 2 bases from J, leaving 7 bases between. Germline loops: CDR1 KGHSH, CDR2 LQKENI. CDR3 sequence (DNA): TGTGCCAGCTCACCACCGGAACAACAAGAGACCCAGTACTTC. It yields the protein CASSPPEQQETQYF. The full variable domain, in which reference TRBV18 and TRBJ2-5 provide the parts outside the CDR3, is NAGVMQNPRHLVRRRGQEARLRCSPMKGHSHVYWYRQLPEEGLKFMVYLQKENIIDESGMPKERFSAEFPKEGPSILRIQQVVRGDSAAYFCASSPPEQQETQYFGPGTRLLVL.

The chain links TRBV5-1 to TRBJ2-7; 9 nucleotides match TRBD1. This CDR3 spans 15 amino acids. Germline V gene lookup returns CDR1 SGHRS and CDR2 YFSETQ. With 0 bases clipped from V and 3 bases from J, the junction kept 4 bases outside the gene matches. The CDR3 DNA is TGCGCCAGCAGCTTGGCGGAGACAGGGGGCTACGAGCAGTACTTC. Translated, it gives CASSLAETGGYEQYF. Variable domain in full (rest from reference TRBV5-1 and TRBJ2-7): KAGVTQTPRYLIKTRGQQVTLSCSPISGHRSVSWYQQTPGQGLQFLFEYFSETQRNKGNFPGRFSGRQFSNSRSEMNVSTLELGDSALYLCASSLAETGGYEQYFGPGTRLTVT.

V usage is TRBV30 and J usage is TRBJ1-6; 7 nucleotides align to TRBD1. V shed 6 bases, J shed 2 bases, and the junction held 7 bases outside the gene matches. Per germline, CDR1 GTSNPN and CDR2 SVGIG (reference sequence). CDR3 length: 15 residues. CDR3 residues: CACPQGITYNSPLHF. The CDR3 DNA follows: TGTGCCTGCCCACAGGGGATAACCTATAATTCACCCCTCCACTTT.

This sequence joins TRBV5-5 and TRBJ1-4, with 7 bases fitting TRBD1. Germline values: CDR1 SGHKS, CDR2 YYEKEE (reference sequence). The CDR3 contains 15 residues. The J segment lost 8 bases and the V segment lost 1 base, leaving 8 bases of the junction unmatched. DNA of the CDR3: TGTGCCAGCAGCTTGATACAGGGGTCGGGGGAAAAACTGTTTTTT. Protein sequence: CASSLIQGSGEKLFF.

V usage is TRBV9 and J usage is TRBJ2-5, with no clear D. Trimming left V 0 bases short and J 5 bases short, with 8 bases between. The CDR3 sequence is 13 residues long. Germline CDR1 SGDLS, CDR2 YYNGEE. The CDR3 sequence: CASSVAGSETQYF. The CDR3 nucleotides are TGTGCCAGCAGCGTAGCGGGTTCGGAGACCCAGTACTTC. Full variable domain (remainder filled in from reference TRBV9 and TRBJ2-5): DSGVTQTPKHLITATGQRVTLRCSPRSGDLSVYWYQQSLDQGLQFLIQYYNGEERAKGNILERFSAQQFPDLHSELNLSSLELGDSALYFCASSVAGSETQYFGPGTRLLVL.

The CDR3 DNA is TGTGCCAGCAGCCAAGGAAGGGGAGGGCCGAGGAATTCACCCCTCCACTTT. Translating gives CASSQGRGGPRNSPLHF. The V call is TRBV3-1 (or the pseudogene TRBV3-2), the J call TRBJ1-6; a weak D match, TRBD1 (5 bases). This CDR3 is 17 amino acids long. V dropped 1 base and J dropped 7 bases, with 17 bases sitting between them. CDR1 and CDR2 from the germline V gene are LGHDT and YNNKEL (reference sequence).

CDR3 loop: CASSLETDYEQYF. The CDR3 DNA follows: TGCGCCAGCAGCTTGGAGACAGACTACGAGCAGTACTTC. The chain combines TRBV5-1 with TRBJ2-7; D is perhaps TRBD1 (5 bases). In germline, CDR1 is SGHRS, CDR2 YFSETQ. The CDR3 consists of 13 residues. Trimming shortened V by 0 bases and J by 3 bases, and 7 bases separated the two germline ends.

The chain is built from TRBV7-3 and TRBJ2-3, with 9 bases lining up with TRBD1. J lost 5 bases, V lost 3 bases, and 9 bases had no gene match. The CDR3 is 16 amino acids. Germline CDR1 SGHTA, CDR2 FQGTGA. The CDR3: CASSLDGTGHGDTQYF. The CDR3 DNA is TGTGCCAGCAGCTTGGACGGGACAGGGCACGGAGATACGCAGTATTTT.

The V and J genes are TRBV5-5 and TRBJ2-2; D is unresolved. V gave up 3 bases and J gave up 6 bases, with 12 bases separating them. The CDR3 covers 14 residues. Germline lookup yields CDR1 SGHKS and CDR2 YYEKEE (reference sequence). CDR3 sequence: CASSSVSSSGELFF. The CDR3, as DNA: TGTGCCAGCAGCTCAGTATCCTCGTCCGGGGAGCTGTTTTTT.

The chain links TRBV6-2 or TRBV6-3 to TRBJ1-6; unclear D gene. The CDR3 runs 14 residues. Per germline, CDR1 MNHEY and CDR2 SVGEGT. V gave up 3 bases and J gave up 2 bases, with 5 bases separating them. The CDR3: CASSYGAYNSPLHF. CDR3 coding DNA: TGTGCCAGCAGTTATGGTGCCTATAATTCACCCCTCCACTTT.

The chain carries TRBV27 and TRBJ2-3, with 12 bases identical to TRBD2. The CDR3 extends over 17 amino acids. V was pared by 2 bases and J by 5 bases, with 8 bases of the junction left unmatched. The germline CDR1 and CDR2 sequences are MNHEY and SMNVEV (reference sequence). In DNA, the CDR3 is TGTGCCAGCAGTTTAATACCCCCGGGACTAGCGGGAGATACGCAGTATTTT. Protein product: CASSLIPPGLAGDTQYF.

This clone has just a few counts. CDR3 loop: CASSSPGEPNTEAFF. DNA for the CDR3: TGTGCCAGCAGCTCCCCGGGGGAACCGAACACTGAAGCTTTCTTT. The chain uses TRBV9 and TRBJ1-1, with D perhaps TRBD1 (5 bases). The CDR3 spans 15 residues. Germline V gives CDR1 SGDLS, CDR2 YYNGEE. V dropped 4 bases and J dropped 1 base, with 14 bases sitting between them.

The chain combines TRBV21-1 with TRBJ2-5; TRBD2, the table's D call, was not compared with the DNA. TRBV21-1 counts as a pseudogene. The CDR3 has 14 residues. This CDR3 is CASRKNTIQETQYF. CDR3 nucleotides: TGTGCCAGCAGAAAAAACACTATCCAAGAGACCCAGTACTTC.

The CDR3 nucleotides are TGTGCCAGCAGTAAACCGGGACAGCTGAACACTGAAGCTTTCTTT. Its translation: CASSKPGQLNTEAFF. This chain connects TRBV6-5 to TRBJ1-1; 7 nucleotides line up with TRBD1. V lost 5 bases to trimming and J lost 0 bases; unmatched junction nucleotides: 6. CDR1 and CDR2 (germline): MNHEY, SVGAGI. The CDR3 has 15 residues.

The chain joins TRBV10-3 to TRBJ1-2; D might be TRBD1 (5 bases). Between the trimmed V and J ends, which lost 3 bases and 5 bases, there was a span of 16 bases. The germline V gene encodes CDR1 ENHRY and CDR2 SYGVKD. The CDR3 extends over 15 amino acids. This CDR3 is CAISDRGAGVYGYTF. The CDR3 coding sequence is TGTGCCATCAGTGACCGAGGGGCGGGAGTATATGGCTACACCTTC.

The chain carries TRBV5-8 and TRBJ2-7; 7 bases line up with TRBD2. The CDR3 contains 13 residues. The V segment lost 0 bases and the J segment 5 bases; nucleotides outside the gene matches: 2. Germline CDR1 reads SGHTS; CDR2 reads YDEGEE. This chain's CDR3 is CASSLGGTNEQYF. CDR3 coding DNA: TGTGCCAGCAGCTTGGGTGGGACTAACGAGCAGTACTTC. The full variable domain, its missing parts supplied by reference TRBV5-8 and TRBJ2-7, is EAGVTQSPTHLIKTRGQQATLRCSPISGHTSVYWYQQALGLGLQFLLWYDEGEERNRGNFPPRFSGRQFPNYSSELNVNALELEDSALYLCASSLGGTNEQYFGPGTRLTVT.